The clone carrying this T cell receptor (beta chain) is a singleton in its sample. The antigen is undetermined. The sample belongs to a study of regulatory T cells in long-lasting Graves disease. iRepertoire HTBI primers and Arm-PCR of CDR3 regions built TCR beta libraries. In TCRdb, the multiplex PCR reads were re-called with MiXCR into one record per CDR3 protein. The table shows about 220,000 distinct CDR3 sequences, with roughly 20% occurring only once. This CDR3 region has 14 residues. J gave up 2 bases and V 3 bases, and 1 base lay outside the gene matches. Study-wide findings and caveats: Persistent disease preferred TRBV28, TRBJ1-2 and TRBJ2-5.

Specified time point: newly diagnosed GD, antithyroid drugs for less than 3 months. TCR sequences were obtained from RNA taken from PBMCs. These data were also reused for a study on T cells in Graves' hyperthyroidism and ophthalmopathy.

The gene calls are TRBV12-3 or TRBV12-4 and TRBJ2-5, with 9 bases matching TRBD2. The sample here was peripheral blood mononuclear cells (PBMCs), taken at new diagnosis, from a patient treated with antithyroid drugs. This clonotype was obtained from a woman between 25 and 40 years old with Graves disease. CDR3: CASSLTSGQETQYF. CDR3 DNA: TGTGCCAGCAGTTTGACTAGCGGACAAGAGACCCAGTACTTC.